Presented here are 16 T cell receptor beta chains from one specimen sequenced in a study of T cell changes during pregnancy in multiple sclerosis. Assay: immunoSEQ multiplex PCR; the TCRdb copy retains only in-frame clones and omits some. The table has 50,000 or so clones, roughly 93% seen once. This specimen was peripheral blood, taken in the second trimester of pregnancy. All receptors derive from a female donor with multiple sclerosis, enrolled in a pregnancy study.

The rearrangement links TRBV19 to TRBJ2-2; 16 positions agree with TRBD2. V shed 7 bases, J shed 0 bases, and the junction held 11 bases outside the gene matches. This CDR3 is 20 amino acids long. Germline V gene lookup returns CDR1 LNHDA and CDR2 SQIVND (reference sequence). CDR3: CASTRLGLAGGPANTGELFF. As DNA, the CDR3 is TGTGCCAGTACTAGACTGGGACTAGCGGGAGGGCCGGCGAACACCGGGGAGCTGTTTTTT.

The rearrangement uses TRBV9 and TRBJ2-5; D possibly corresponds to TRBD2 (6 bases). CDR1 and CDR2 (germline): SGDLS, YYNGEE. The CDR3 spans 15 residues. V was cut by 0 bases and J by 5 bases, with 14 bases left in between. The CDR3 DNA reads as TGTGCCAGCAGCGTAGGAGGGGACTTGTTGGAGACCCAGTACTTC. Its protein product is CASSVGGDLLETQYF.

The rearrangement joins TRBV4-1 to TRBJ2-2, with TRBD2 identical over 8 bases. V lost 3 bases, J lost 7 bases, and 13 bases stayed unmatched. Germline-derived CDR1 and CDR2 are MGHRA and YSYEKL. The CDR3 runs 17 residues. The CDR3 DNA sequence: TGCGCCAGCAGCCAGCAGAATCCTGGACTAGCAGTCGGGGAGCTGTTTTTT. Residues: CASSQQNPGLAVGELFF.

This chain uses TRBV7-8 with TRBJ2-5; D possibly corresponds to TRBD1 (5 bases). V was trimmed by 4 bases and J by 4 bases, leaving 25 bases between them. This CDR3 region has 18 residues. Germline assignment: CDR1 SGHVS and CDR2 FQNEAQ. In DNA, the CDR3 is TGTGCCAGCAGCTCCGATTGGACGCGTCCAGGGTTTAGAGAGACCCAGTACTTC. This gives the protein CASSSDWTRPGFRETQYF.

The rearrangement joins TRBV5-1 to TRBJ1-2, with TRBD1 matching over 7 bases. Germline trimming cut 2 bases from V and 3 bases from J; bases unmatched to any gene: 10. The CDR3 spans 16 residues. Germline loops: CDR1 SGHRS, CDR2 YFSETQ. CDR3 coding DNA: TGCGCCAGCAGCTTCAATCCGGACAGGTCGGACTATGGCTACACCTTC. Translating it yields CASSFNPDRSDYGYTF. Together with reference TRBV5-1 and TRBJ1-2, the CDR3 gives the full variable domain: KAGVTQTPRYLIKTRGQQVTLSCSPISGHRSVSWYQQTPGQGLQFLFEYFSETQRNKGNFPGRFSGRQFSNSRSEMNVSTLELGDSALYLCASSFNPDRSDYGYTFGSGTRLTVV.

The J gene is TRBJ2-7, the V gene TRBV6-5; no definite D call. The V end was cut by 6 bases, the J end by 3 bases, with 9 bases between. In germline, CDR1 is MNHEY, CDR2 SVGAGI. CDR3 size: 12 residues. The CDR3 nucleotides are TGTGCCAGCAGAACTACCAGCTACGAGCAGTACTTC. Encoded protein: CASRTTSYEQYF.

The J gene is TRBJ2-7, the V gene TRBV7-8, with 8 bases fitting TRBD2. The CDR3 extends over 16 amino acids. Germline V CDR1 and CDR2: SGHVS, FQNEAQ. V lost 1 base, J lost 1 base, and 6 bases stayed unmatched. CDR3 coding DNA: TGTGCCAGCAGCTTAGTTCGGGGGGGCGCGTCCTACGAGCAGTACTTC. Translating gives CASSLVRGGASYEQYF.

The rearrangement links TRBV4-2 to TRBJ2-2; 13 bases are a match to TRBD2. CDR1 LGHNA and CDR2 YNFKEQ come from the germline V gene. The CDR3 is 18 amino acids. V gave up 1 base and J gave up 7 bases; unmatched junction bases: 9. The CDR3 region has the DNA TGTGCCAGCAGCCAAGCGACTAGCGGGAGGAGAAGTATCGGGGAGCTGTTTTTT. Its protein product is CASSQATSGRRSIGELFF.

This chain links TRBV13 with TRBJ1-1; D remains unclear. The germline gives CDR1 PRHDT, CDR2 FYEKMQ (reference sequence). Trimming took 1 base from V and 5 from J, leaving 17 bases between them. The CDR3 has 16 amino acids. DNA for the CDR3: TGTGCCAGCAGCTTAGCGGCCCCCCGGGGAACTACTGAAGCTTTCTTT. Its translation: CASSLAAPRGTTEAFF.

V and J are TRBV19 and TRBJ2-7, with TRBD2 as a possible D gene (5 bases). The length of the CDR3 is 14 residues. The V and J ends lost 1 base and 5 bases respectively, with 12 bases between them. Germline CDR1 is LNHDA and CDR2 is SQIVND (reference sequence). CDR3 nucleotides: TGTGCCAGTAGTATAGCGGCCGGGCGGGACGAGCAGTACTTC. Amino acids: CASSIAAGRDEQYF.

The rearrangement joins TRBV12-5 to TRBJ1-2; 11 nucleotides align to TRBD1. Per the germline V gene, CDR1 is LGHNT and CDR2 is FRNRAP. CDR3 length equals 17 residues. V shed 6 bases, J shed 1 base, and the junction held 10 bases outside the gene matches. In DNA, the CDR3 is TGTGCTAGTGGCCTTGGGACAGGGGGATACCTTAACTATGGCTACACCTTC. Its translation: CASGLGTGGYLNYGYTF.

The chain carries TRBV28 and TRBJ2-5, with TRBD2 as a possible D gene (5 bases). This CDR3 is built from 13 residues. Germline V lookup: CDR1 MDHEN, CDR2 SYDVKM. Between the trimmed V and J ends, which lost 2 bases and 7 bases, there was a span of 11 bases. The CDR3 is CASSLVGEGTQYF. CDR3 nucleotide sequence: TGTGCCAGCAGTTTAGTGGGAGAGGGGACCCAGTACTTC.

The chain employs TRBV19 and TRBJ2-6; 8 nucleotides agree with TRBD2. Germline CDR1 reads LNHDA; CDR2 reads SQIVND (reference sequence). V gave up 7 bases and J gave up 0 bases; unmatched junction bases: 11. This CDR3 is 18 amino acids long. The CDR3 here is CASTPLLAAYSGANVLTF. CDR3 bases: TGTGCCAGTACCCCGCTACTAGCGGCCTACTCTGGGGCCAACGTCCTGACTTTC.

The V call is TRBV19, the J call TRBJ2-7; 11 bases map to TRBD2. Germline trimming cut 5 bases from V and 2 bases from J; bases unmatched to any gene: 8. CDR1 is LNHDA, CDR2 SQIVND, per germline (reference sequence). CDR3 length equals 16 residues. DNA of the CDR3: TGTGCCAGTAGTGCCTCCGGGACTAGCGGTGCCTACGAGCAGTACTTC. It is translated as CASSASGTSGAYEQYF.

In its sample, this clone was seen once. This rearrangement joins TRBV9 to TRBJ2-1; TRBD2 aligns across 7 bases. Germline trimming cut 3 bases from V and 2 bases from J; bases unmatched to any gene: 8. The CDR3 totals 16 residues. The V gene's germline CDR1 is SGDLS and CDR2 YYNGEE. The CDR3 sequence is CASSAHVSGAYNEQFF. DNA of the CDR3: TGTGCCAGCAGCGCTCACGTCAGCGGGGCCTACAATGAGCAGTTCTTC.

V and J are TRBV27 and TRBJ1-2; D is unresolved. V was trimmed by 4 bases and J by 5 bases, leaving 14 bases between them. Germline lookup yields CDR1 MNHEY and CDR2 SMNVEV (reference sequence). CDR3 length: 14 amino acids. CDR3 DNA sequence: TGTGCCAGCAGTTCTGGCGGTTGGTTGTATGGCTACACCTTC. It codes for CASSSGGWLYGYTF.